Sequencing of this T cell receptor (beta chain) was carried out in a study of blood T cell repertoires in COVID-19. Germline V gene sequence: CDR1 WSHSY, CDR2 SAAADI. V gave up 5 bases and J gave up 5 bases, with 12 bases separating them. The CDR3 totals 13 residues. Clones were sequenced by immunoSEQ multiplex PCR, and TCRdb holds only the in-frame ones, with some missing. Here the sample spans roughly 340,000 clones, 88% being singletons. Input material: peripheral blood. This chain connects TRBV10-2 to TRBJ2-5; D possibly corresponds to TRBD1 (6 bases). The clonotype originates from a woman aged 70-85 years with COVID-19, enrolled during active disease. The DNA of the CDR3 is TGCGCCAGCAGTCCCCAGGGGCGGGAGACCCAGTACTTC. Translated, it gives CASSPQGRETQYF.